The T cell receptor (beta chain) under discussion was sequenced for a study of PD-1 blockade in mismatch repair-deficient tumors. Study information: Patients had about 13 mismatch repair-deficient cancer types and were previously treated and progressing.

Whole-study results and caveats: Tumor-resident clones, often absent from pretreatment blood, expanded after pembrolizumab and then contracted.

All patients were mismatch repair deficient, assessed by either PCR or immunohistochemistry. The table lists this clone with a few counts. Its antigen is not identified. Method: immunoSEQ multiplex PCR; TCRdb's copy keeps in-frame clones and lacks some. The table has around 120,000 clones, around nine tenths seen once. There are 14 residues in the CDR3. Trimming cost V 6 bases and J 4 bases, with 13 bases left between them. Germline-derived CDR1 and CDR2 are SNHLY and FYNNEI. This material consisted of peripheral blood, taken approximately 69 weeks after starting pembrolizumab. This receptor was obtained from an adult with mismatch repair-deficient cancer. The chain joins TRBV2 to TRBJ1-5; tentatively, D is TRBD1 (5 bases). The CDR3 sequence: CASRQGLSNQPQHF. For the CDR3, the DNA is TGTGCCAGCAGGCAGGGTTTGAGTAATCAGCCCCAGCATTTT.